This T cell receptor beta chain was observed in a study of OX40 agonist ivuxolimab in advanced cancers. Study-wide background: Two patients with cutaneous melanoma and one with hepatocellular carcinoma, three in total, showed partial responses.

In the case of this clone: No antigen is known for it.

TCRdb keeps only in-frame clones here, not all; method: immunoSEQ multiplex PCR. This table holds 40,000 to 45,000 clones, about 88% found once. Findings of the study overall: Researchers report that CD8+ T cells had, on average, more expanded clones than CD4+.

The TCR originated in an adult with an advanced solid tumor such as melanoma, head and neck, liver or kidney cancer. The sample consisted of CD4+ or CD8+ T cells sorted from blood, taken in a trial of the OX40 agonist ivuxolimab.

The CDR3: CASSLAVGFTYEQYF. The CDR3 DNA sequence: TGTGCCAGCAGCTTAGCGGTGGGATTTACCTACGAGCAGTACTTC. V gene TRBV7-9 combines with J gene TRBJ2-5; D gene uncertain. The J call is in doubt because the DNA end fits TRBJ2-7 better. Germline assignment: CDR1 SEHNR and CDR2 FQNEAQ (reference sequence). The CDR3 has 15 amino acids.